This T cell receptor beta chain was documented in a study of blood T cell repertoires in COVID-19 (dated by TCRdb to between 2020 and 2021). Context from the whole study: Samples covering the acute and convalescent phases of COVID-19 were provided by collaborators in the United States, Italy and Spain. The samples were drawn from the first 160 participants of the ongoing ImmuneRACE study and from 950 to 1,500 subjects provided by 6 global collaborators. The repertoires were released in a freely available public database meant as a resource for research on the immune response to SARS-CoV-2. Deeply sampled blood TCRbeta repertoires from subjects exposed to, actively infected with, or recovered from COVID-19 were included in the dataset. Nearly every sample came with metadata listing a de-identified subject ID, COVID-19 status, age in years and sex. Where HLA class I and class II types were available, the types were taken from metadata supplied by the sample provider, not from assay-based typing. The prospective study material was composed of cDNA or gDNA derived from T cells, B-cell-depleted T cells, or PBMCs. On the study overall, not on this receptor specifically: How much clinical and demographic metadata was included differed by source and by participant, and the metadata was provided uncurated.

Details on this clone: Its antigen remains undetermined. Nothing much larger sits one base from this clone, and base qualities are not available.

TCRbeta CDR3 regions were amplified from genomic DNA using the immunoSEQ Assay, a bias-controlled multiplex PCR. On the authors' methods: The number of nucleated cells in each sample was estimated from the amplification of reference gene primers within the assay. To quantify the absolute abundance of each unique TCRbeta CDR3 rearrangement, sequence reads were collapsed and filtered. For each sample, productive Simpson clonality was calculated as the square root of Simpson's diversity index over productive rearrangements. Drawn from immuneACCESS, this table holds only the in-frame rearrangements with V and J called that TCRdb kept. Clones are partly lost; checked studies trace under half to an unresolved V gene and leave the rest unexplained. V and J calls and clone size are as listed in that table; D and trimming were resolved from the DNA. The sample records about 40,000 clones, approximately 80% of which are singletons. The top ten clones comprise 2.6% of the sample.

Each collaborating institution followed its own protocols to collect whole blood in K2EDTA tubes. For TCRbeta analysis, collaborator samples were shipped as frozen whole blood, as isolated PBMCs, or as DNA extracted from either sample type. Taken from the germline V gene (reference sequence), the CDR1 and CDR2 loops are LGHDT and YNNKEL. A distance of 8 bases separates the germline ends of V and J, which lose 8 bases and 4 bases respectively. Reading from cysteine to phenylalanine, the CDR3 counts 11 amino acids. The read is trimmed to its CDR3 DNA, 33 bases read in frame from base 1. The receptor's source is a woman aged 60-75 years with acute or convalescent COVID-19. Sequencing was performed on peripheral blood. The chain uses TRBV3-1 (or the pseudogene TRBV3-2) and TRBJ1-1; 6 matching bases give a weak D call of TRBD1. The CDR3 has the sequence CASARGTEAFF. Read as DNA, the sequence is TGTGCCAGCGCCAGGGGCACTGAAGCTTTCTTT.